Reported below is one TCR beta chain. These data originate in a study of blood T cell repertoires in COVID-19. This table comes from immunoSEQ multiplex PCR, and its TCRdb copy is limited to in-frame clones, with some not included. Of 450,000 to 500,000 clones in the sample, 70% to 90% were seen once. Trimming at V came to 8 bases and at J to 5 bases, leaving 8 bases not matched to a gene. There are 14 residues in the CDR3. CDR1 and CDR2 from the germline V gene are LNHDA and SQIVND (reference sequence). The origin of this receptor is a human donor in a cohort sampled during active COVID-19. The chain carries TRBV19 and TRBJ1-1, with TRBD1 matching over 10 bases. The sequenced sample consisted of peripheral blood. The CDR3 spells CASGMTGGYTEAFF. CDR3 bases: TGTGCCAGTGGCATGACAGGGGGCTATACTGAAGCTTTCTTT.